What follows is one T cell receptor (beta chain) and its context. This sample is drawn from a study of blood T cell repertoires in COVID-19. Turning to the study itself: Italy, Spain and the United States were the sources of the convalescent and acute COVID-19 samples. The cDNA or gDNA used as material had been derived from T cells, B-cell-depleted T cells, or PBMCs.

In the original processing: Amplification from reference gene primers served as the basis for estimated nucleated cell counts. The repertoire was sequenced with immunoSEQ multiplex PCR; TCRdb's copy has only in-frame clones and lacks some. V, J and clone size derive from that table, while D and trimming were established from the DNA sequence. The table has over 85,000 clones, about nine tenths seen once; the top ten hold about 1%. Germline CDR1 LGHNA, CDR2 YNFKEQ. The CDR3 is 15 amino acids. Losses at the gene ends were 6 bases for V and 7 bases for J; bases not matched to a gene: 8. The TCR was taken from a human donor in a cohort sampled during active COVID-19. This chain connects TRBV4-2 to TRBJ2-1, with 11 bases that match TRBD1. Material: peripheral blood. In DNA, the CDR3 is TGTGCCAGCAGATCCGGGACAGGGGGTAAAAATGAGCAGTTCTTC. The encoded protein is CASRSGTGGKNEQFF.